A single sample is the source of the 7 T cell receptor beta chains below, sequenced in a study of beta chain features in type 1 diabetes listed by TCRdb under 2018. General study outcomes and caveats: A moderate but significant shortening of TCRB CDR3 length was observed in type 1 diabetes patients in all four CD4+ subsets.

Antigen specificity for these receptors is unknown. Library prep was done by the immunoSEQ multiplex PCR assay. The entire isolated RNA was reverse transcribed using the High Capacity cDNA Reverse Transcription Kit, and thus expressed TCRB transcripts were sequenced. Not all clones reach the TCRdb copy of this immuneACCESS table, which keeps in-frame sequences only. Checked studies attribute under half of the gap to unresolved V genes and leave the rest unexplained. For this sample the table gives 130,000 or so clones, of which roughly 17% were detected only once. The top ten clones comprise 2% to 3% of the sample. Sequencing used central memory CD4+ T cells from blood. The receptors were gathered from a man between 25 and 39 years old with type 1 diabetes.

The chain employs TRBV7-2 and TRBJ2-3, with TRBD2 as a possible D gene (6 bases). Trimming cost V 5 bases and J 0 bases, with 21 bases left between them. Looked up from germline, CDR1 is SGHTA and CDR2 is FQGNSA. The CDR3 is made up of 18 amino acids. The CDR3 region has the DNA TGTGCCAGCAGCGCTAGGACTTTACGGGACTTTAGCACAGATACGCAGTATTTT. Protein sequence: CASSARTLRDFSTDTQYF. Looking up the rest from reference TRBV7-2 and TRBJ2-3 gives the full variable domain: GAGVSQSPSNKVTEKGKDVELRCDPISGHTALYWYRQSLGQGLEFLIYFQGNSAPDKSGLPSDRFSAERTGGSVSTLTIQRTQQEDSAVYLCASSARTLRDFSTDTQYFGPGTRLTVL.

This chain links TRBV29-1 with TRBJ1-1; the D is unclear. Germline V gene lookup returns CDR1 SQVTM and CDR2 ANQGSEA. This CDR3 region has 13 residues. Trimming removed 4 bases from V and 11 bases from J, with 20 bases in between. The CDR3 is CSVVYSDVLTAFF. CDR3 nucleotides: TGCAGCGTTGTCTATTCGGATGTATTAACGGCTTTCTTT.

This clone was found a few times. V gene TRBV6-5 combines with J gene TRBJ2-1, with a weak D call TRBD2 (7 bases). Deletions cut 2 bases from V and 13 bases from J, with 12 bases between. This CDR3 spans 12 amino acids. Germline CDR1 reads MNHEY; CDR2 reads SVGAGI. The CDR3 reads CASSYEGGKQFF. The CDR3 DNA reads as TGTGCCAGCAGTTACGAGGGGGGGAAACAGTTCTTC.

This clone has more than one count but fewer than ten. The chain combines TRBV11-2 with TRBJ1-4; D uncertain. CDR1 and CDR2 from the germline V gene are SGHAT and FQNNGV. With 5 bases removed from V and 0 bases from J, the gap between germline ends came to 7 bases. This CDR3 is built from 14 residues. The CDR3 DNA follows: TGTGCCAGCAGCACACAAGCAACTAATGAAAAACTGTTTTTT. Protein: CASSTQATNEKLFF.

In this sample, this clone turned up a few times. J is TRBJ1-2 and V is TRBV30; no reliable D call. The CDR3 is 12 amino acids. Germline CDR1 is GTSNPN and CDR2 is SVGIG (reference sequence). Deletions cut 0 bases from V and 4 bases from J, with 6 bases between. CDR3 nucleotides: TGTGCCTGGAGTGTCCACACCTATGGCTACACCTTC. Its translation: CAWSVHTYGYTF.

This chain joins TRBV21-1 and TRBJ2-7. TRBV21-1 is a recognized pseudogene. There are 14 residues in the CDR3. CDR3 nucleotide sequence: TGTGCCAGCAGCAAAGAGGGTCACTCCTACGAGCAGTACTTC. Translation gives CASSKEGHSYEQYF.

J is TRBJ2-6 and V is TRBV2; TRBD2 matches at 7 bases. This CDR3 contains 16 residues. V lost 3 bases and J lost 4; bases outside the gene matches: 6. From germline, CDR1 is SNHLY and CDR2 FYNNEI. The CDR3 coding sequence is TGTGCCAGCAGTGATACGGCGGGGGACGGGGCCAACGTCCTGACTTTC. It specifies CASSDTAGDGANVLTF.